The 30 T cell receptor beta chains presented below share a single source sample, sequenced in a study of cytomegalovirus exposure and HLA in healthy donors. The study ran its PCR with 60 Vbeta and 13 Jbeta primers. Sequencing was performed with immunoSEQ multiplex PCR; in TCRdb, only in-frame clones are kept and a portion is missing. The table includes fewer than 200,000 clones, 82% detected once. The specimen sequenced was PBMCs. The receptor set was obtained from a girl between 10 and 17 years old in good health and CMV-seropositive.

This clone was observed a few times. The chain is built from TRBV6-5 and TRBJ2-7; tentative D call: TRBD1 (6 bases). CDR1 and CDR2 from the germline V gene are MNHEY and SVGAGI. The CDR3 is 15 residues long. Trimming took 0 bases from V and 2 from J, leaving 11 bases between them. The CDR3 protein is CASSYSPQGPYEQYF. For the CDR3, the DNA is TGTGCCAGCAGTTACTCCCCACAGGGTCCCTACGAGCAGTACTTC.

This CDR3 is CASSLIAGTDTQYF. CDR3 nucleotides: TGTGCCAGCAGCTTAATTGCGGGCACAGATACGCAGTATTTT. V and J are TRBV7-3 and TRBJ2-3, with D uncertain. The germline CDR1 and CDR2 sequences are SGHTA and FQGTGA. The CDR3 contains 14 residues. Trimming shortened V by 1 base and J by 1 base, and 6 bases separated the two germline ends.

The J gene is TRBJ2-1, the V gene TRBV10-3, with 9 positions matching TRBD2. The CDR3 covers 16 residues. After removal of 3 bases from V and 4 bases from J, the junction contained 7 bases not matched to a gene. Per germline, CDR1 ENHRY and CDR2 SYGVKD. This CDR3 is CAISEGAGGIYNEQFF. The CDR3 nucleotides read TGTGCCATCAGTGAAGGGGCGGGAGGGATTTACAATGAGCAGTTCTTC.

CDR3 sequence reads: CASRDGQTNQPQHF. For the CDR3, the DNA is TGTGCCAGCAGAGACGGACAGACCAATCAGCCCCAGCATTTT. The gene calls are TRBV6-5 and TRBJ1-5; possible D gene TRBD1, 6 bases. Germline-derived CDR1 and CDR2 are MNHEY and SVGAGI. This CDR3 region has 14 residues. V lost 6 bases and J 3 bases, leaving 12 bases between the germline ends.

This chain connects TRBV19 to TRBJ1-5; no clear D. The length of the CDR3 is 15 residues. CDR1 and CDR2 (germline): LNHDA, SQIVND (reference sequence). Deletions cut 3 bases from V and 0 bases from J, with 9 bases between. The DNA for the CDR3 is TGTGCCAGTAGTATGAGTGCTTATAGCAATCAGCCCCAGCATTTT. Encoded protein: CASSMSAYSNQPQHF. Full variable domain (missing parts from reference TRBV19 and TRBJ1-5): DGGITQSPKYLFRKEGQNVTLSCEQNLNHDAMYWYRQDPGQGLRLIYYSQIVNDFQKGDIAEGYSVSREKKESFPLTVTSAQKNPTAFYLCASSMSAYSNQPQHFGDGTRLSIL.

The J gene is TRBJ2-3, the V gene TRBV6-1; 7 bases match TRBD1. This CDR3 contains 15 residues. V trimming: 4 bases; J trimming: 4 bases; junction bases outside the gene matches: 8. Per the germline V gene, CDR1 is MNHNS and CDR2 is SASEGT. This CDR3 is CASSAVAGGSDTQYF. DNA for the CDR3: TGTGCCAGCAGTGCTGTGGCAGGGGGATCAGATACGCAGTATTTT.

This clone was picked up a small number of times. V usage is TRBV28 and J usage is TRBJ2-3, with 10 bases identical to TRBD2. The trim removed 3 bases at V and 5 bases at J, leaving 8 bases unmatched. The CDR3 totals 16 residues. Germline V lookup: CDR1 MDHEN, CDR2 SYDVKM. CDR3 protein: CASSFKASGRGDTQYF. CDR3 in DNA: TGTGCCAGCAGTTTTAAGGCTAGCGGGAGAGGAGATACGCAGTATTTT. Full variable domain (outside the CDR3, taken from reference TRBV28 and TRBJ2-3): DVKVTQSSRYLVKRTGEKVFLECVQDMDHENMFWYRQDPGLGLRLIYFSYDVKMKEKGDIPEGYSVSREKKERFSLILESASTNQTSMYLCASSFKASGRGDTQYFGPGTRLTVL.

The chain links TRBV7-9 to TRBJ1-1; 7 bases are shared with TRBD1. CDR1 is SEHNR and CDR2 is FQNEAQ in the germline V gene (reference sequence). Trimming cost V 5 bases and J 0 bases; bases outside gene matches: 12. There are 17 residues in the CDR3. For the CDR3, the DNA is TGTGCCAGCAGCCGCGTCGACAGGGTCCACATGAACACTGAAGCTTTCTTT. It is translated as CASSRVDRVHMNTEAFF.

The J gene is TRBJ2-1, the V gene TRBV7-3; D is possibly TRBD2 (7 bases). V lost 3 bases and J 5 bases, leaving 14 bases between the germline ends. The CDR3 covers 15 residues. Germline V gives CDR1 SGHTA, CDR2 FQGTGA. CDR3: CASSLGGAGDNEQFF. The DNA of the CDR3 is TGTGCCAGCAGCTTGGGGGGGGCTGGTGACAATGAGCAGTTCTTC.

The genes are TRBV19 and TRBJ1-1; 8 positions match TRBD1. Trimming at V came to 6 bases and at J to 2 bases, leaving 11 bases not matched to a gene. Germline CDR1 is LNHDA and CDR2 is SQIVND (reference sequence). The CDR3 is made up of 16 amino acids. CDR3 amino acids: CASRLHGQGNNTEAFF. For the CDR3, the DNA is TGTGCCAGTAGGCTCCACGGACAGGGCAACAACACTGAAGCTTTCTTT.

CDR3 sequence: CAIRTGSSYEQYF. As DNA, the CDR3 is TGTGCCATAAGAACTGGGAGCTCCTACGAGCAGTACTTC. The chain couples TRBV2 to TRBJ2-7, with D possibly being TRBD2 (5 bases). CDR1 is SNHLY and CDR2 is FYNNEI in the germline V gene. The CDR3 loop spans 13 amino acids. Trimming left V 10 bases short and J 0 bases short, with 13 bases between.

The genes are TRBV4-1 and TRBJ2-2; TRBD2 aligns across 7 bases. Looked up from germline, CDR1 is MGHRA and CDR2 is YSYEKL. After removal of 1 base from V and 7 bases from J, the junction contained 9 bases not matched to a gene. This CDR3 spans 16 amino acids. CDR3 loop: CASSQGKTSESGELFF. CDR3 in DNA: TGCGCCAGCAGCCAAGGGAAAACTAGCGAGAGCGGGGAGCTGTTTTTT.

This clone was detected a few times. CDR3 DNA sequence: TGTGCCAGCAGTGATAAACTAGCGGGGGACCGGAATGAGCAGTTCTTC. Translated: CASSDKLAGDRNEQFF. The chain is built from TRBV6-4 and TRBJ2-1; 11 bases fit TRBD2. The CDR3 is 16 amino acids. Trimming took 3 bases from V and 7 from J; bases not matched to a gene: 8. Germline values: CDR1 MRHNA, CDR2 SNTAGT.

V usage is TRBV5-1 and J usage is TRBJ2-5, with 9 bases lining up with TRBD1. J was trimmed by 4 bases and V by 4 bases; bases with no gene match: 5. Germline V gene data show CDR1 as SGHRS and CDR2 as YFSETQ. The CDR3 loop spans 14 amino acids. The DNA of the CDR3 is TGCGCCAGCAGCCCACAGGGGGCCGGAGAGACCCAGTACTTC. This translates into CASSPQGAGETQYF.

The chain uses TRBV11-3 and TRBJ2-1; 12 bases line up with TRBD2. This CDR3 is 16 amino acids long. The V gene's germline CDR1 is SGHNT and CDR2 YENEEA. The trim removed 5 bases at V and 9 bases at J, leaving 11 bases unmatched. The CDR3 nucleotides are TGTGCCAGCAGCAGACTAGCGGGGGTGATGCAGGGTGAGCAGTTCTTC. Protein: CASSRLAGVMQGEQFF.

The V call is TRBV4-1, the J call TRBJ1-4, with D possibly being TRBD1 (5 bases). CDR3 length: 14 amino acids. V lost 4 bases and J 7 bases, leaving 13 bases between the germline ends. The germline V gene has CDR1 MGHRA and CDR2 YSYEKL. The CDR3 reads CASSPRVLGEKLFF. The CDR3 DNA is TGCGCCAGCAGCCCCAGGGTTTTAGGTGAAAAACTGTTTTTT.

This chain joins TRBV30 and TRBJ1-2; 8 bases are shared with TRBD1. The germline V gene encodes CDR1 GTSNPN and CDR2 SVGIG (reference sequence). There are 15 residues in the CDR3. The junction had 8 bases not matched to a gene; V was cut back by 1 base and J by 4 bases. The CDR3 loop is CAWSETRGRVYGYTF. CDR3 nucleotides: TGTGCCTGGAGTGAGACCAGGGGGCGAGTCTATGGCTACACCTTC.

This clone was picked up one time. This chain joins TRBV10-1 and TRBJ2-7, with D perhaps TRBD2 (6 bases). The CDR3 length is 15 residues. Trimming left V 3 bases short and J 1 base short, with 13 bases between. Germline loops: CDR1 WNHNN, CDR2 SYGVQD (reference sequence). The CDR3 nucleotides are TGCGCCAGCAGTGACGGGACTCCGACATCCTACGAGCAGTACTTC. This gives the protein CASSDGTPTSYEQYF.

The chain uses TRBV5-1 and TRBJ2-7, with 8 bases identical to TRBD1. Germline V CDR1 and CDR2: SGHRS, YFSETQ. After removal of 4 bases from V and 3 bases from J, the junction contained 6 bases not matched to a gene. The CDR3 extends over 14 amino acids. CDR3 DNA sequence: TGCGCCAGCAGCATCCAGACAGGGGACTACGAGCAGTACTTC. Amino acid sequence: CASSIQTGDYEQYF. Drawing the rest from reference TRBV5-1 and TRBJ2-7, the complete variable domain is KAGVTQTPRYLIKTRGQQVTLSCSPISGHRSVSWYQQTPGQGLQFLFEYFSETQRNKGNFPGRFSGRQFSNSRSEMNVSTLELGDSALYLCASSIQTGDYEQYFGPGTRLTVT.

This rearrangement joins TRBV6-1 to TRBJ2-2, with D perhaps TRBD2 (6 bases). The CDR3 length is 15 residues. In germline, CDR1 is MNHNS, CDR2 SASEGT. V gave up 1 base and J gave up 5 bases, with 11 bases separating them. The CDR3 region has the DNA TGTGCCAGCAGTGAAGGCTCCGGGAGAACCGGGGAGCTGTTTTTT. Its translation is CASSEGSGRTGELFF.

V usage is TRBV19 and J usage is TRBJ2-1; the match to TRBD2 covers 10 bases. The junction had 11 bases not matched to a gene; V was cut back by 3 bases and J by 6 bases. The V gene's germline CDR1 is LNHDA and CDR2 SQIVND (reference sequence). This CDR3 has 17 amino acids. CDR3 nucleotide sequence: TGTGCCAGTAGTATCGGGCTAGCGGGAGTTACCCCCAATGAGCAGTTCTTC. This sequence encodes CASSIGLAGVTPNEQFF.

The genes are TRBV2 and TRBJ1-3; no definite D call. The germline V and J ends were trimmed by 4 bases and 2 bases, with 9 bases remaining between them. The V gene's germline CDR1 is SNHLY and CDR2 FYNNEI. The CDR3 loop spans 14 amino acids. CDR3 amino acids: CASSGQRPGNTIYF. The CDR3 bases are TGTGCCAGCAGTGGTCAGAGGCCTGGAAACACCATATATTTT.

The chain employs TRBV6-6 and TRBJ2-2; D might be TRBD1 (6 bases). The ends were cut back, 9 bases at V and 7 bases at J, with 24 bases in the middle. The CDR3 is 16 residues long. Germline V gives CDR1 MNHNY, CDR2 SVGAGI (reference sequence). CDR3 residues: CASSMFRPGAIGELFF. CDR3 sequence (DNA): TGTGCCAGTTCGATGTTTAGGCCAGGGGCCATCGGGGAGCTGTTTTTT.

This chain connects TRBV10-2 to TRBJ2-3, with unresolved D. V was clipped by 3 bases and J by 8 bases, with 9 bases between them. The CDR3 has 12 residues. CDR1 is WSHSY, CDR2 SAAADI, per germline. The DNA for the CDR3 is TGCGCCAGCAGTGAAGGAGTGCTTACGCAGTATTTT. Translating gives CASSEGVLTQYF.

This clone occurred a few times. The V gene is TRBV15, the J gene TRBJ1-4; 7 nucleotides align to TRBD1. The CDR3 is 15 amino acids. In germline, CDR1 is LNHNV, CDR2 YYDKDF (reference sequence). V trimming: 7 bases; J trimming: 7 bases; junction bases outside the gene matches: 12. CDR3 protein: CATTQGVQLAEKLFF. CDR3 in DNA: TGTGCCACCACCCAGGGGGTGCAACTTGCTGAAAAACTGTTTTTT. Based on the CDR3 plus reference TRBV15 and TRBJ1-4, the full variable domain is DAMVIQNPRYQVTQFGKPVTLSCSQTLNHNVMYWYQQKSSQAPKLLFHYYDKDFNNEADTPDNFQSRRPNTSFCFLDIRSPGLGDTAMYLCATTQGVQLAEKLFFGSGTQLSVL.

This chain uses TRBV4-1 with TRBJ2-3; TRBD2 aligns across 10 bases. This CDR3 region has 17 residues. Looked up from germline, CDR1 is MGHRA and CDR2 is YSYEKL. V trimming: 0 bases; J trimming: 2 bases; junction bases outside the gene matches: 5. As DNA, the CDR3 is TGCGCCAGCAGCCAAGATAGGGGACTAGCGAACACAGATACGCAGTATTTT. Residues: CASSQDRGLANTDTQYF.

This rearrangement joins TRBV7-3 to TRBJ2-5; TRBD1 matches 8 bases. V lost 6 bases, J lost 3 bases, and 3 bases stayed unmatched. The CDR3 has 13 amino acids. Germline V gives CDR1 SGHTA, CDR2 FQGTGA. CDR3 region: CASRPTGEETQYF. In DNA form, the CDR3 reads TGTGCCAGCAGGCCGACAGGGGAAGAGACCCAGTACTTC.

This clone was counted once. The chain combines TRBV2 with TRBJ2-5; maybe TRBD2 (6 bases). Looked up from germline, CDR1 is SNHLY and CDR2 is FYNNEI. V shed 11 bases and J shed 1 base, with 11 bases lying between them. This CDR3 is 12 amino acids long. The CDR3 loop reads CAGGTVQETQYF. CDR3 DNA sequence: TGTGCCGGGGGGACGGTCCAAGAGACCCAGTACTTC.

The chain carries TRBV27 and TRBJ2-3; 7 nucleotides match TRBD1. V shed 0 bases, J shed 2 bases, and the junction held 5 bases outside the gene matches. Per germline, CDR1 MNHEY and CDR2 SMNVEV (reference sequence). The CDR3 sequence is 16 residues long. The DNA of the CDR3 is TGTGCCAGCAGTTTATCGCCGGACAGGCACACAGATACGCAGTATTTT. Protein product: CASSLSPDRHTDTQYF.

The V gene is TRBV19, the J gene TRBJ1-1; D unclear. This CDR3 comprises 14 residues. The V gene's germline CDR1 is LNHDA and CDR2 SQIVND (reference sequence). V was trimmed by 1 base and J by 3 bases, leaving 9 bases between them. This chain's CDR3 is CASSIGAAYTEAFF. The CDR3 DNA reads TGTGCCAGTAGTATAGGGGCCGCCTACACTGAAGCTTTCTTT.